This T cell receptor beta chain came from a study of Ad26.COV2.S vaccination and SARS-CoV-2 variants. Across the study: Vaccine-arm donor from the placebo-controlled COV1001 Ad26.COV2.S trial.

The treatment was: about 20 received Ad26.COV2.S at low or high dose, single or two shots; a few received placebo; per-sample allocation not given. Sampling took place 63 days after the first vaccine or placebo injection. General study points: Estimates derived from TCR breadth and depth analyses may have underestimated total T cell responses. Across vaccine and placebo recipients, the breadth of non-spike TCRs was similar.

A note on this clone: The target antigen is unknown.

There are 15 residues in the CDR3. The germline V gene encodes CDR1 SGHTA and CDR2 FQGNSA. Trimming removed 3 bases at V and 0 bases at J, with 9 bases between. The table came from immunoSEQ multiplex PCR; TCRdb's copy has only in-frame clones and leaves some out. The sample shows roughly 380,000 clones, around 87% of them seen only once. Here the sequenced sample was peripheral blood, taken in a trial of Ad26.COV2.S vaccine versus placebo. The chain carries TRBV7-2 and TRBJ1-5; D gene unclear. This receptor was identified in a person aged 18 to 59 who received the Ad26.COV2.S COVID-19 vaccine or a placebo. This CDR3 reads CASSFGRSSNQPQHF. The CDR3 DNA is TGTGCCAGCAGCTTCGGCAGGAGTAGCAATCAGCCCCAGCATTTT. Supplemented by reference TRBV7-2 and TRBJ1-5, the full variable domain reads GAGVSQSPSNKVTEKGKDVELRCDPISGHTALYWYRQSLGQGLEFLIYFQGNSAPDKSGLPSDRFSAERTGGSVSTLTIQRTQQEDSAVYLCASSFGRSSNQPQHFGDGTRLSIL.